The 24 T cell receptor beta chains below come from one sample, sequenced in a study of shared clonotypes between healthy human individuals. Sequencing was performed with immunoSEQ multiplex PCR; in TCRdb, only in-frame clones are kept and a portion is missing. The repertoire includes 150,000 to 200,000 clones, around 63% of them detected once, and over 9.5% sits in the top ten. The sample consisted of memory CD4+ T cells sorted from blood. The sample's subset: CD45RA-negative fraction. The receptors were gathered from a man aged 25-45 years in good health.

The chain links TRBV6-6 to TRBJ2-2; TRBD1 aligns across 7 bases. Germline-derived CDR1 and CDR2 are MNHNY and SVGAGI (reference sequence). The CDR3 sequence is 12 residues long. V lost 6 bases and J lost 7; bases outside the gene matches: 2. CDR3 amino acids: CASRQGIGELFF. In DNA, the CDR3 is TGTGCCAGCAGACAGGGGATCGGGGAGCTGTTTTTT.

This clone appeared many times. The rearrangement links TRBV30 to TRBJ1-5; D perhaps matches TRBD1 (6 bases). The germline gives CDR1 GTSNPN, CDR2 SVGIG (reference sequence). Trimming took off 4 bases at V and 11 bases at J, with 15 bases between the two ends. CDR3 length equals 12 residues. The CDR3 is CAWMGLTGTQHF. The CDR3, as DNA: TGTGCCTGGATGGGCCTTACAGGGACCCAGCATTTT. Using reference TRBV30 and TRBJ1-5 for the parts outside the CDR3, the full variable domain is SQTIHQWPATLVQPVGSPLSLECTVEGTSNPNLYWYRQAAGRGLQLLFYSVGIGQISSEVPQNLSASRPQDRQFILSSKKLLLSDSGFYLCAWMGLTGTQHFGDGTRLSIL.

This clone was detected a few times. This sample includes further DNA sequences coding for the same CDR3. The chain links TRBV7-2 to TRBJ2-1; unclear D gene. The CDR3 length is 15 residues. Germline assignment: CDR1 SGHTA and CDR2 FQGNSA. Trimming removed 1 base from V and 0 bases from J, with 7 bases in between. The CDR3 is CASSLGSSSYNEQFF. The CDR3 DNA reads TGTGCCAGCAGCTTAGGGTCTAGCTCCTACAATGAGCAGTTCTTC.

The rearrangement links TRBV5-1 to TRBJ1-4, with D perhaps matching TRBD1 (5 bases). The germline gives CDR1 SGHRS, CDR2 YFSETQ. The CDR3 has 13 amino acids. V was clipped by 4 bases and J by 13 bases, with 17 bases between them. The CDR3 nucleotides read TGCGCCAGCAGCCCAACTAGGGGACTTAGACTGTTTTTT. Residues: CASSPTRGLRLFF.

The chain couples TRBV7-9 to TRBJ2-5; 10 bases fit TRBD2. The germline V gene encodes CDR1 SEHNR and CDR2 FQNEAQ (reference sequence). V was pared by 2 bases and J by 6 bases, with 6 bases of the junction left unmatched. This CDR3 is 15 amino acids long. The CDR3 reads CASSLLASGSKTQYF. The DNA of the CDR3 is TGTGCCAGCAGCTTATTGGCTAGCGGGAGTAAGACCCAGTACTTC.

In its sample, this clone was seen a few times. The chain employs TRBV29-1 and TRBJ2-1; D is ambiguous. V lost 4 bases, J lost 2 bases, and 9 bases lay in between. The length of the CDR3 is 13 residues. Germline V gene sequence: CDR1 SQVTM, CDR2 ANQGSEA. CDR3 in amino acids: CSVVVTTYNEQFF. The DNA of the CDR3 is TGCAGCGTTGTGGTTACCACCTACAATGAGCAGTTCTTC.

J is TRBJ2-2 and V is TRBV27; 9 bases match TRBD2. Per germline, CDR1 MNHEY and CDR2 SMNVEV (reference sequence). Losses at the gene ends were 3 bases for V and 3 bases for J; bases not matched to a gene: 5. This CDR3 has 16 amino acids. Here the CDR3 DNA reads TGTGCCAGCAGTTTGAGCGGGAGGCTTTACACCGGGGAGCTGTTTTTT. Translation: CASSLSGRLYTGELFF.

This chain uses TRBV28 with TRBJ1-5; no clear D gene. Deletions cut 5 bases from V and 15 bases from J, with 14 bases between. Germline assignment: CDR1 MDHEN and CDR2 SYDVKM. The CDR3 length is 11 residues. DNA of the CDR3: TGTGCCAGCAGTGCGGAGACCCGAACGCATTTT. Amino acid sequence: CASSAETRTHF.

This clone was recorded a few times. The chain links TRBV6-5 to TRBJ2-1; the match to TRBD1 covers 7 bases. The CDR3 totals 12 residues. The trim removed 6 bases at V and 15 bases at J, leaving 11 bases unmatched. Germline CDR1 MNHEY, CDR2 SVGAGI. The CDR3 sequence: CASRAGTAGLFF. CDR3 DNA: TGTGCCAGCAGAGCCGGGACAGCTGGCCTGTTCTTC.

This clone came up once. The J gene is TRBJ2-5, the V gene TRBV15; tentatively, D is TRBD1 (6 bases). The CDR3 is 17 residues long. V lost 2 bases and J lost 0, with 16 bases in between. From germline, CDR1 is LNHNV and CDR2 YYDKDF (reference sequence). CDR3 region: CATSRPYDRLYQETQYF. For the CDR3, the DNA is TGTGCCACCAGCAGACCGTATGACAGGCTGTACCAAGAGACCCAGTACTTC.

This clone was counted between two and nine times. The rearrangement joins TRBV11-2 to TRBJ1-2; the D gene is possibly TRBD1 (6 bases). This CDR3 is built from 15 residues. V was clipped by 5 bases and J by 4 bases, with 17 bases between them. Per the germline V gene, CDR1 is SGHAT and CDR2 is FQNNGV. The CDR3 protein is CASSKEARGAYGYTF. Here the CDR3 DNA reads TGTGCCAGCAGCAAAGAAGCCAGGGGCGCCTATGGCTACACCTTC.

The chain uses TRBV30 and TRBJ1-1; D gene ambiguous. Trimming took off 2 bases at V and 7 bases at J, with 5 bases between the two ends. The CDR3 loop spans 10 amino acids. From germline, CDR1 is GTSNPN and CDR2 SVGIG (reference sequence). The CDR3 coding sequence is TGTGCCTGGAGTAAAATTGAAGCTTTCTTT. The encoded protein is CAWSKIEAFF.

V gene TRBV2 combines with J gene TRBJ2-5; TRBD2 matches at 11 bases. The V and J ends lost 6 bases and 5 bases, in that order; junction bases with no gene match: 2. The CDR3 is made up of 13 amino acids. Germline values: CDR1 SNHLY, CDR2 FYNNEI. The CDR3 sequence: CASRGTSGETQYF. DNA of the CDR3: TGTGCCAGCAGGGGGACTAGCGGCGAGACCCAGTACTTC.

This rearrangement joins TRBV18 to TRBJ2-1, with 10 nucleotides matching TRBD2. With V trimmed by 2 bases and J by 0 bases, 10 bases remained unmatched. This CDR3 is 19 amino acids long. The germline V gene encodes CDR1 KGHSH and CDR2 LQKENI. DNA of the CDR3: TGTGCCAGCTCACCAACCTCCGGACTAGCGGCGAGCTCCTACAATGAGCAGTTCTTC. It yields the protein CASSPTSGLAASSYNEQFF.

CDR3 region: CAIRLARGWDEQFF. The CDR3 region has the DNA TGTGCCATCAGACTAGCGCGAGGTTGGGATGAGCAGTTCTTC. The chain links TRBV10-3 to TRBJ2-1; 7 bases fit TRBD2. The CDR3 contains 14 residues. Germline trimming cut 6 bases from V and 8 bases from J; bases unmatched to any gene: 10. The germline CDR1 and CDR2 sequences are ENHRY and SYGVKD.

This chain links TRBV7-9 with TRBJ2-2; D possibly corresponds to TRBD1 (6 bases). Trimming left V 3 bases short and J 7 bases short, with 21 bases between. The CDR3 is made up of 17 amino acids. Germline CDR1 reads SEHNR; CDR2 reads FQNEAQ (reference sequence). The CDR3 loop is CASSFGQTRIGGGELFF. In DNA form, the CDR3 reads TGTGCCAGCAGCTTTGGACAGACCCGCATCGGTGGCGGGGAGCTGTTTTTT.

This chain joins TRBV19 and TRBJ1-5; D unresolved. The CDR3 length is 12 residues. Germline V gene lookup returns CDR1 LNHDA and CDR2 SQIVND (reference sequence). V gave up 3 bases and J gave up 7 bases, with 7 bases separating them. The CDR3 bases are TGTGCCAGTAGTATGGTCGGACAGCCCCAGCATTTT. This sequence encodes CASSMVGQPQHF.

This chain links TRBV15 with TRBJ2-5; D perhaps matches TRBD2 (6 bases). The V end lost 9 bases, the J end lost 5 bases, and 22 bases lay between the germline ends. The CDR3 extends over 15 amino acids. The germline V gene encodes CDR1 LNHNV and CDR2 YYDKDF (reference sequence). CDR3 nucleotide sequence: TGTGCCACGGCAATTCCTAGCGCGGAGCGTGAGACCCAGTACTTC. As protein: CATAIPSAERETQYF. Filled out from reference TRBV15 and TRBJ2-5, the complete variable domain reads DAMVIQNPRYQVTQFGKPVTLSCSQTLNHNVMYWYQQKSSQAPKLLFHYYDKDFNNEADTPDNFQSRRPNTSFCFLDIRSPGLGDTAMYLCATAIPSAERETQYFGPGTRLLVL.

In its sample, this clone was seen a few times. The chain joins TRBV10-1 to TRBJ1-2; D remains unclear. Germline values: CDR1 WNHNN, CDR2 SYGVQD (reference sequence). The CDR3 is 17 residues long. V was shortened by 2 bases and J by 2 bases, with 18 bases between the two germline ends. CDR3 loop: CASSERRAREANYGYTF. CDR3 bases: TGCGCCAGCAGTGAGAGGAGGGCCAGAGAGGCGAACTATGGCTACACCTTC.

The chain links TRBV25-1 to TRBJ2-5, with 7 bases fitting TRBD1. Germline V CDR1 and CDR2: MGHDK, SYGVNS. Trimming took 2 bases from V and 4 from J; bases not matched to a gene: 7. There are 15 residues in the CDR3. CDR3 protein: CASSERQGYRETQYF. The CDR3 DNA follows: TGTGCCAGCAGTGAACGACAGGGATATAGAGAGACCCAGTACTTC.

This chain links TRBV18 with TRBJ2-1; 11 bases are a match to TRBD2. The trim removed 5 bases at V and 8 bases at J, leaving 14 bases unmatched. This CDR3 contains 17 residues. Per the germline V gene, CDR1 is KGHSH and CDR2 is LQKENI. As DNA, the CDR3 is TGTGCCAGCTCAGCTTATAGCGGGAGGGCCTACTGGGATGAGCAGTTCTTC. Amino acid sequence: CASSAYSGRAYWDEQFF.

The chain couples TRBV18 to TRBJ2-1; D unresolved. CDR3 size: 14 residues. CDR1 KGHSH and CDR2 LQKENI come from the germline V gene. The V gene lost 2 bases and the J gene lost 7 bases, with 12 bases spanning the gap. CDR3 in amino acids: CASSPRLVENEQFF. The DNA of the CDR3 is TGTGCCAGCTCACCAAGGCTAGTAGAAAATGAGCAGTTCTTC.

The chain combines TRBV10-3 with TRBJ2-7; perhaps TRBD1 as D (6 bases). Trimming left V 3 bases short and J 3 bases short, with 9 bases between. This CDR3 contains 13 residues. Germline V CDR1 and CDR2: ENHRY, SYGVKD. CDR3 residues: CAISDRGDYEQYF. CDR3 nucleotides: TGTGCCATCAGTGACAGGGGTGACTACGAGCAGTACTTC.

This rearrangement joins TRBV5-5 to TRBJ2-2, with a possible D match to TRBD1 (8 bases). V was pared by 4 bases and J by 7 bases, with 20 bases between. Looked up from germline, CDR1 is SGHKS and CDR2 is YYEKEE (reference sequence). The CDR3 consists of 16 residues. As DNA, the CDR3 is TGTGCCAGCAGCGATACAGGGGGGACTACCGTCGGGGAGCTGTTTTTT. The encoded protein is CASSDTGGTTVGELFF.